This T cell receptor beta chain was captured by sequencing in a study of CD8+ T cells in alopecia areata. It was cDNA, reverse transcribed from extracted RNA, that served as the sequencing template. Measured with immunoSEQ multiplex PCR; TCRdb has only the in-frame clones, and not every one. The repertoire holds around 300,000 clones, with 60% as singletons. CDR3 size: 11 residues. Germline V CDR1 and CDR2: GTSNPN, SVGIG (reference sequence). V lost 7 bases and J lost 8, with 14 bases in between. This clone has a handful of counts. Treatment of the sample: oral pan-JAK inhibitor, 5-10 mg twice daily. This clonotype was obtained from a human donor with alopecia areata. The sample consisted of CD4+ T cells sorted from blood, taken at roughly week 52, from a patient treated with tofacitinib. The rearrangement uses TRBV30 and TRBJ1-2; D perhaps matches TRBD1 (5 bases). This chain's CDR3 is CASRESRGYTF. CDR3 nucleotides: TGTGCCTCCAGGGAGTCGAGGGGCTACACCTTC.